A single T cell receptor (beta chain) is shown here with its context. Clones were sequenced by immunoSEQ multiplex PCR, and TCRdb holds only the in-frame ones, with some missing. The sample includes hundreds of thousands of clones, 87% of them seen just once. This entry belongs to a study of blood T cell repertoires in COVID-19. The wider study: COVID-19 samples collected from the United States, Italy and Spain covered acute and convalescent phases.

The CDR3 spans 14 residues. Trimming at V came to 7 bases and at J to 3 bases, leaving 7 bases not matched to a gene. Germline-derived CDR1 and CDR2 are ENHRY and SYGVKD. This chain uses TRBV10-3 with TRBJ2-7; TRBD2 aligns across 9 bases. Sequencing used peripheral blood. This clonotype originated in a man aged 18 to 29 with active or convalescent COVID-19. The CDR3 loop reads CAIKPETSGYEQYF. CDR3 nucleotides: TGTGCCATCAAACCCGAGACTAGCGGCTACGAGCAGTACTTC.